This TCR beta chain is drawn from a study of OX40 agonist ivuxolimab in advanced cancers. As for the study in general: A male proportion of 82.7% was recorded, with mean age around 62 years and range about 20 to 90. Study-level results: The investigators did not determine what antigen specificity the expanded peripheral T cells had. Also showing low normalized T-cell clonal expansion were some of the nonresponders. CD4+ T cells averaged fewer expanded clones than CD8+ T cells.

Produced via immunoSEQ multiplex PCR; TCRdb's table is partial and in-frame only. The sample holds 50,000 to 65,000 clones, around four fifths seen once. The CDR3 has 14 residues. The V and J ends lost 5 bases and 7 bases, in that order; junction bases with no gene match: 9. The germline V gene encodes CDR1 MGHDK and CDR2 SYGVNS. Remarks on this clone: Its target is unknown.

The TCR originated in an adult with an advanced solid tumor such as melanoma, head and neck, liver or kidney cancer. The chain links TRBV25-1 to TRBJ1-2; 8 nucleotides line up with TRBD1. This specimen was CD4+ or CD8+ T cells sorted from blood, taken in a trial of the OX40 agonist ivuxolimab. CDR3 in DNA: TGTGCCAGCAGTCCACCGGACAGGGAAAGTGGCTACACCTTC. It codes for CASSPPDRESGYTF.